The 25 T cell receptor beta chains presented below share a single source sample, sequenced in a study of T-cell reconstitution after alpha-beta-depleted transplantation in children. TCRbeta library preparation incorporated unique molecular identifiers. MiXCR, run by TCRdb on the PCR reads, gives a single entry per CDR3 protein. The sample shows a few hundred thousand distinct CDR3 sequences, around 46% of them seen only once. Sequenced material: PBMCs, taken before TCRalphabeta/CD19-depleted stem cell transplant. These receptors were collected from a girl aged 2 to 9 with aplastic anemia, due to receive a stem cell transplant.

This clonotype was picked up a small number of times. The chain recombines TRBV6-6 with TRBJ2-7, with D perhaps being TRBD1 or TRBD2 (5 bases each). The germline CDR1 and CDR2 sequences are MNHNY and SVGAGI (reference sequence). The CDR3 runs 12 residues. V was clipped by 8 bases and J by 4 bases, with 12 bases between them. The CDR3 DNA reads as TGTGCCAGCCGCCAGGGAGCGTACGAGCAGTACTTC. This gives the protein CASRQGAYEQYF.

This clonotype was seen once. This chain uses TRBV27 with TRBJ2-3; 10 nucleotides match TRBD2. The trim removed 5 bases at V and 1 base at J, leaving 6 bases unmatched. CDR1 MNHEY and CDR2 SMNVEV come from the germline V gene (reference sequence). The CDR3 has 16 amino acids. The DNA for the CDR3 is TGTGCCAGCAGTCTCCTCGGGACTAGCGGCACAGATACGCAGTATTTT. Protein sequence: CASSLLGTSGTDTQYF.

This CDR3 reads CASRRNRVLNTEAFF. CDR3 nucleotide sequence: TGTGCCAGCAGGAGGAACAGGGTATTGAACACTGAAGCTTTCTTT. J is TRBJ1-1 and V is TRBV6-1; the D gene is possibly TRBD1 (6 bases). The CDR3 runs to 15 residues. Germline V CDR1 and CDR2: MNHNS, SASEGT. Trimming left V 6 bases short and J 0 bases short, with 14 bases between.

The chain is built from TRBV27 and TRBJ1-2; D is possibly TRBD1 (5 bases). From germline, CDR1 is MNHEY and CDR2 SMNVEV (reference sequence). This CDR3 has 14 residues. V gave up 8 bases and J gave up 7 bases, with 20 bases separating them. CDR3 in amino acids: CASGQLQGGIGYTF. Here the CDR3 DNA reads TGTGCCAGCGGTCAGCTCCAGGGAGGGATTGGCTACACCTTC.

This clonotype was observed at least ten times. The V gene is TRBV7-2, the J gene TRBJ2-3, with 13 nucleotides matching TRBD2. Germline V gene lookup returns CDR1 SGHTA and CDR2 FQGNSA. Trimming at V came to 4 bases and at J to 4 bases, leaving 5 bases not matched to a gene. The CDR3 is 16 amino acids. The chain's CDR3 is CASSSGLAGRSDTQYF. The DNA of the CDR3 is TGTGCCAGCAGCTCGGGACTAGCGGGAAGGTCAGATACGCAGTATTTT.

The chain joins TRBV20-1 to TRBJ2-3; the D gene is possibly TRBD1 (6 bases). Germline V lookup: CDR1 DFQATT, CDR2 SNEGSKA (reference sequence). This CDR3 spans 14 amino acids. Trimming left V 0 bases short and J 3 bases short, with 10 bases between. CDR3 bases: TGCAGTGCTAGAGATATGGGGGCTACAGATACGCAGTATTTT. It yields the protein CSARDMGATDTQYF.

The chain links TRBV28 to TRBJ2-5; D is possibly TRBD2 (6 bases). Trimming shortened V by 3 bases and J by 5 bases, and 13 bases separated the two germline ends. Germline loops: CDR1 MDHEN, CDR2 SYDVKM. The CDR3 length is 14 residues. CDR3: CASSLTRERETQYF. The CDR3 nucleotides read TGTGCCAGCAGTTTGACCCGGGAGCGGGAGACCCAGTACTTC.

A few counts support this clonotype. J is TRBJ1-1 and V is TRBV19, with 9 bases identical to TRBD1. V lost 5 bases, J lost 2 bases, and 6 bases stayed unmatched. Per germline, CDR1 LNHDA and CDR2 SQIVND (reference sequence). The CDR3 has 15 residues. DNA of the CDR3: TGTGCCAGTAGTCCCCGGGACAGGGTAAACACTGAAGCTTTCTTT. It codes for CASSPRDRVNTEAFF.

This clonotype has ten or more counts. The DNA of the CDR3 is TGTGCCAGCGGCCGGAGCTCCTACAATGAGCAGTTCTTC. Residues: CASGRSSYNEQFF. This sequence joins TRBV3-1 and TRBJ2-1; D is unresolved. Looked up from germline, CDR1 is LGHDT and CDR2 is YNNKEL (reference sequence). Trimming removed 8 bases from V and 0 bases from J, with 8 bases in between. There are 13 residues in the CDR3.

V is TRBV5-5 and J is TRBJ2-5, with 10 bases lining up with TRBD2. After removal of 7 bases from V and 5 bases from J, the junction contained 11 bases not matched to a gene. Per the germline V gene, CDR1 is SGHKS and CDR2 is YYEKEE (reference sequence). The CDR3 consists of 15 residues. CDR3 loop: CASFRRAGGPETQYF. Written as DNA, the CDR3 is TGTGCCAGCTTTAGACGAGCGGGGGGGCCTGAGACCCAGTACTTC.

The chain combines TRBV20-1 with TRBJ2-5, with D possibly matching TRBD2 (7 bases). Germline values: CDR1 DFQATT, CDR2 SNEGSKA (reference sequence). With 3 bases removed from V and 5 bases from J, the gap between germline ends came to 13 bases. The CDR3 has 13 residues. CDR3 sequence reads: CSARAGAVETQYF. In nucleotides, the CDR3 is TGCAGTGCTAGGGCGGGGGCCGTGGAGACCCAGTACTTC.

V is TRBV20-1 and J is TRBJ2-7, with TRBD2 as a possible D gene (5 bases). This CDR3 spans 15 amino acids. Trimming shortened V by 4 bases and J by 4 bases, and 20 bases separated the two germline ends. The germline gives CDR1 DFQATT, CDR2 SNEGSKA (reference sequence). This CDR3 reads CSATAARRARYEQYF. CDR3 DNA: TGCAGTGCTACAGCCGCGCGGCGGGCCCGTTACGAGCAGTACTTC.

The chain joins TRBV15 to TRBJ2-7, with D perhaps being TRBD1 or TRBD2 (6 bases each). Germline CDR1 LNHNV, CDR2 YYDKDF (reference sequence). Trimming took 1 base from V and 3 from J, leaving 16 bases between them. This CDR3 is built from 16 residues. CDR3: CATSRGRGVSSYEQYF. For the CDR3, the DNA is TGTGCCACCAGCAGAGGAAGGGGGGTCTCTAGCTACGAGCAGTACTTC.

This clonotype was counted between two and nine times. This chain links TRBV4-2 with TRBJ2-7; TRBD1 agrees at 7 bases. The length of the CDR3 is 16 residues. Germline trimming cut 1 base from V and 3 bases from J; bases unmatched to any gene: 9. The germline CDR1 and CDR2 sequences are LGHNA and YNFKEQ. CDR3 DNA: TGTGCCAGCAGCCAAGGGTGGCCAGGGGGAAGCTACGAGCAGTACTTC. Translating it yields CASSQGWPGGSYEQYF.

This clonotype came up many times. The DNA of the CDR3 is TGTGCCAGCAGCTCAAGGCGGAGAACTGAAGCTTTCTTT. Protein product: CASSSRRRTEAFF. This chain joins TRBV7-2 and TRBJ1-1, with D unclear. The V end lost 4 bases, the J end lost 5 bases, and 11 bases lay between the germline ends. This CDR3 region has 13 residues. Germline CDR1 SGHTA, CDR2 FQGNSA. The entire variable domain, with the rest obtained from reference TRBV7-2 and TRBJ1-1, is as follows: GAGVSQSPSNKVTEKGKDVELRCDPISGHTALYWYRQSLGQGLEFLIYFQGNSAPDKSGLPSDRFSAERTGGSVSTLTIQRTQQEDSAVYLCASSSRRRTEAFFGQGTRLTVV.

This clonotype was detected many times. V gene TRBV3-1 combines with J gene TRBJ2-7, with no clear D. CDR3 length equals 12 residues. Trimming took 5 bases from V and 4 from J, leaving 9 bases between them. CDR1 and CDR2 from the germline V gene are LGHDT and YNNKEL (reference sequence). CDR3 amino acids: CASSSLRYEQYF. CDR3 nucleotides: TGTGCCAGCAGCTCCCTGAGGTACGAGCAGTACTTC.

This clonotype showed up just a few times. The chain carries TRBV4-2 and TRBJ2-2; D is unclear. Germline CDR1 reads LGHNA; CDR2 reads YNFKEQ. The CDR3 consists of 13 residues. With 5 bases removed from V and 7 bases from J, the gap between germline ends came to 11 bases. The CDR3 region has the DNA TGTGCCAGCAGCGACCTTTCGGGCGGGGAGCTGTTTTTT. It specifies CASSDLSGGELFF.

This clonotype was seen more than once but under ten times. The gene calls are TRBV11-3 and TRBJ2-1; tentative D call: TRBD1 (5 bases). This CDR3 is 14 amino acids long. Per germline, CDR1 SGHNT and CDR2 YENEEA. V dropped 5 bases and J dropped 10 bases, with 18 bases sitting between them. The DNA for the CDR3 is TGTGCCAGCAGCCCAGGGCCGCAGGAAGGGGAGCAGTTCTTC. Encoded protein: CASSPGPQEGEQFF.

The rearrangement uses TRBV11-1 and TRBJ2-7; D might be TRBD1 or TRBD2, each matching 5 bases. V dropped 5 bases and J dropped 3 bases, with 11 bases sitting between them. CDR3 size: 13 residues. Germline V CDR1 and CDR2: SGHAT, FQDESV (reference sequence). CDR3 DNA: TGTGCCAGCAGCACGGGACCGAGCTACGAGCAGTACTTC. Translating it yields CASSTGPSYEQYF.

This clonotype occurred once. The chain carries TRBV28 and TRBJ2-5; a possible D gene is TRBD1 (6 bases). The germline gives CDR1 MDHEN, CDR2 SYDVKM. V was shortened by 3 bases and J by 7 bases, with 18 bases between the two germline ends. The CDR3 is 15 amino acids. Here the CDR3 DNA reads TGTGCCAGCAGTTTTCCCCGATCGGACAGCGGGACCCAGTACTTC. Encoded protein: CASSFPRSDSGTQYF.

J is TRBJ2-1 and V is TRBV3-1; a weak D match, TRBD2 (5 bases). Germline values: CDR1 LGHDT, CDR2 YNNKEL (reference sequence). Trimming pared 1 base from V and 6 bases from J, leaving 13 bases between. This CDR3 has 15 residues. CDR3 sequence (DNA): TGTGCCAGCAGCCAAGGGAGAGGGTGGAGCAATGAGCAGTTCTTC. It translates to CASSQGRGWSNEQFF.

This clonotype was seen more than once but under ten times. The chain has TRBV20-1 and TRBJ2-3; the D gene is possibly TRBD2 (5 bases). In germline, CDR1 is DFQATT, CDR2 SNEGSKA (reference sequence). The CDR3 is 13 amino acids. V was pared by 6 bases and J by 0 bases, with 10 bases between. The CDR3 spells CSARLTSTDTQYF. CDR3 nucleotide sequence: TGCAGTGCGAGACTAACTAGCACAGATACGCAGTATTTT.

The V call is TRBV6-2 or TRBV6-3, the J call TRBJ2-3; TRBD2 matches 8 bases. This CDR3 comprises 15 residues. V lost 2 bases and J lost 4; bases outside the gene matches: 5. Per the germline V gene, CDR1 is MNHEY and CDR2 is SVGEGT. CDR3 DNA sequence: TGTGCCAGCAGTTACGGCGGGAGGAATCCAGATACGCAGTATTTT. Translating it yields CASSYGGRNPDTQYF.

The chain has TRBV5-1 and TRBJ2-1, with TRBD1 matching over 7 bases. Germline loops: CDR1 SGHRS, CDR2 YFSETQ. The CDR3 runs to 16 residues. V trimming: 2 bases; J trimming: 2 bases; junction bases outside the gene matches: 7. Written as DNA, the CDR3 is TGCGCCAGCAGCTTACAGGGGCGCCAGGCCTACAATGAGCAGTTCTTC. This sequence encodes CASSLQGRQAYNEQFF.

The rearrangement joins TRBV27 to TRBJ2-1, with 8 nucleotides matching TRBD1. The germline V gene encodes CDR1 MNHEY and CDR2 SMNVEV (reference sequence). With V trimmed by 4 bases and J by 1 base, 6 bases remained unmatched. The CDR3 contains 16 residues. The CDR3 bases are TGTGCCAGCAGTTCGGACAGGGCTGAATCCTACAATGAGCAGTTCTTC. This sequence encodes CASSSDRAESYNEQFF.